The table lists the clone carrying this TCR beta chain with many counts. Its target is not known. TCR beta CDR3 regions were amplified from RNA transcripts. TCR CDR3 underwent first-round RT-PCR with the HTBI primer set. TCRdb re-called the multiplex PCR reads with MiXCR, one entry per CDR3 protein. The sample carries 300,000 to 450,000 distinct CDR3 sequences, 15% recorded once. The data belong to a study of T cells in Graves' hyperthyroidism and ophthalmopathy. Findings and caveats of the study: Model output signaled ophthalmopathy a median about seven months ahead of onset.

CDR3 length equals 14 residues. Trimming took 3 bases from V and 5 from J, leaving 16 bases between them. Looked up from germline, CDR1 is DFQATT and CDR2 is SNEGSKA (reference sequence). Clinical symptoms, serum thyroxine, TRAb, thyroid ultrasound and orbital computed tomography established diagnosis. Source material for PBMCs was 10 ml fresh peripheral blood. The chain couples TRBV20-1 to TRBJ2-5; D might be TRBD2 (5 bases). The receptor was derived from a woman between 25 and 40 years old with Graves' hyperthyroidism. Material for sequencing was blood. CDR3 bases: TGCAGTGCTAGGGAGGACTTATCGGAGGAGACCCAGTACTTC. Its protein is CSAREDLSEETQYF.